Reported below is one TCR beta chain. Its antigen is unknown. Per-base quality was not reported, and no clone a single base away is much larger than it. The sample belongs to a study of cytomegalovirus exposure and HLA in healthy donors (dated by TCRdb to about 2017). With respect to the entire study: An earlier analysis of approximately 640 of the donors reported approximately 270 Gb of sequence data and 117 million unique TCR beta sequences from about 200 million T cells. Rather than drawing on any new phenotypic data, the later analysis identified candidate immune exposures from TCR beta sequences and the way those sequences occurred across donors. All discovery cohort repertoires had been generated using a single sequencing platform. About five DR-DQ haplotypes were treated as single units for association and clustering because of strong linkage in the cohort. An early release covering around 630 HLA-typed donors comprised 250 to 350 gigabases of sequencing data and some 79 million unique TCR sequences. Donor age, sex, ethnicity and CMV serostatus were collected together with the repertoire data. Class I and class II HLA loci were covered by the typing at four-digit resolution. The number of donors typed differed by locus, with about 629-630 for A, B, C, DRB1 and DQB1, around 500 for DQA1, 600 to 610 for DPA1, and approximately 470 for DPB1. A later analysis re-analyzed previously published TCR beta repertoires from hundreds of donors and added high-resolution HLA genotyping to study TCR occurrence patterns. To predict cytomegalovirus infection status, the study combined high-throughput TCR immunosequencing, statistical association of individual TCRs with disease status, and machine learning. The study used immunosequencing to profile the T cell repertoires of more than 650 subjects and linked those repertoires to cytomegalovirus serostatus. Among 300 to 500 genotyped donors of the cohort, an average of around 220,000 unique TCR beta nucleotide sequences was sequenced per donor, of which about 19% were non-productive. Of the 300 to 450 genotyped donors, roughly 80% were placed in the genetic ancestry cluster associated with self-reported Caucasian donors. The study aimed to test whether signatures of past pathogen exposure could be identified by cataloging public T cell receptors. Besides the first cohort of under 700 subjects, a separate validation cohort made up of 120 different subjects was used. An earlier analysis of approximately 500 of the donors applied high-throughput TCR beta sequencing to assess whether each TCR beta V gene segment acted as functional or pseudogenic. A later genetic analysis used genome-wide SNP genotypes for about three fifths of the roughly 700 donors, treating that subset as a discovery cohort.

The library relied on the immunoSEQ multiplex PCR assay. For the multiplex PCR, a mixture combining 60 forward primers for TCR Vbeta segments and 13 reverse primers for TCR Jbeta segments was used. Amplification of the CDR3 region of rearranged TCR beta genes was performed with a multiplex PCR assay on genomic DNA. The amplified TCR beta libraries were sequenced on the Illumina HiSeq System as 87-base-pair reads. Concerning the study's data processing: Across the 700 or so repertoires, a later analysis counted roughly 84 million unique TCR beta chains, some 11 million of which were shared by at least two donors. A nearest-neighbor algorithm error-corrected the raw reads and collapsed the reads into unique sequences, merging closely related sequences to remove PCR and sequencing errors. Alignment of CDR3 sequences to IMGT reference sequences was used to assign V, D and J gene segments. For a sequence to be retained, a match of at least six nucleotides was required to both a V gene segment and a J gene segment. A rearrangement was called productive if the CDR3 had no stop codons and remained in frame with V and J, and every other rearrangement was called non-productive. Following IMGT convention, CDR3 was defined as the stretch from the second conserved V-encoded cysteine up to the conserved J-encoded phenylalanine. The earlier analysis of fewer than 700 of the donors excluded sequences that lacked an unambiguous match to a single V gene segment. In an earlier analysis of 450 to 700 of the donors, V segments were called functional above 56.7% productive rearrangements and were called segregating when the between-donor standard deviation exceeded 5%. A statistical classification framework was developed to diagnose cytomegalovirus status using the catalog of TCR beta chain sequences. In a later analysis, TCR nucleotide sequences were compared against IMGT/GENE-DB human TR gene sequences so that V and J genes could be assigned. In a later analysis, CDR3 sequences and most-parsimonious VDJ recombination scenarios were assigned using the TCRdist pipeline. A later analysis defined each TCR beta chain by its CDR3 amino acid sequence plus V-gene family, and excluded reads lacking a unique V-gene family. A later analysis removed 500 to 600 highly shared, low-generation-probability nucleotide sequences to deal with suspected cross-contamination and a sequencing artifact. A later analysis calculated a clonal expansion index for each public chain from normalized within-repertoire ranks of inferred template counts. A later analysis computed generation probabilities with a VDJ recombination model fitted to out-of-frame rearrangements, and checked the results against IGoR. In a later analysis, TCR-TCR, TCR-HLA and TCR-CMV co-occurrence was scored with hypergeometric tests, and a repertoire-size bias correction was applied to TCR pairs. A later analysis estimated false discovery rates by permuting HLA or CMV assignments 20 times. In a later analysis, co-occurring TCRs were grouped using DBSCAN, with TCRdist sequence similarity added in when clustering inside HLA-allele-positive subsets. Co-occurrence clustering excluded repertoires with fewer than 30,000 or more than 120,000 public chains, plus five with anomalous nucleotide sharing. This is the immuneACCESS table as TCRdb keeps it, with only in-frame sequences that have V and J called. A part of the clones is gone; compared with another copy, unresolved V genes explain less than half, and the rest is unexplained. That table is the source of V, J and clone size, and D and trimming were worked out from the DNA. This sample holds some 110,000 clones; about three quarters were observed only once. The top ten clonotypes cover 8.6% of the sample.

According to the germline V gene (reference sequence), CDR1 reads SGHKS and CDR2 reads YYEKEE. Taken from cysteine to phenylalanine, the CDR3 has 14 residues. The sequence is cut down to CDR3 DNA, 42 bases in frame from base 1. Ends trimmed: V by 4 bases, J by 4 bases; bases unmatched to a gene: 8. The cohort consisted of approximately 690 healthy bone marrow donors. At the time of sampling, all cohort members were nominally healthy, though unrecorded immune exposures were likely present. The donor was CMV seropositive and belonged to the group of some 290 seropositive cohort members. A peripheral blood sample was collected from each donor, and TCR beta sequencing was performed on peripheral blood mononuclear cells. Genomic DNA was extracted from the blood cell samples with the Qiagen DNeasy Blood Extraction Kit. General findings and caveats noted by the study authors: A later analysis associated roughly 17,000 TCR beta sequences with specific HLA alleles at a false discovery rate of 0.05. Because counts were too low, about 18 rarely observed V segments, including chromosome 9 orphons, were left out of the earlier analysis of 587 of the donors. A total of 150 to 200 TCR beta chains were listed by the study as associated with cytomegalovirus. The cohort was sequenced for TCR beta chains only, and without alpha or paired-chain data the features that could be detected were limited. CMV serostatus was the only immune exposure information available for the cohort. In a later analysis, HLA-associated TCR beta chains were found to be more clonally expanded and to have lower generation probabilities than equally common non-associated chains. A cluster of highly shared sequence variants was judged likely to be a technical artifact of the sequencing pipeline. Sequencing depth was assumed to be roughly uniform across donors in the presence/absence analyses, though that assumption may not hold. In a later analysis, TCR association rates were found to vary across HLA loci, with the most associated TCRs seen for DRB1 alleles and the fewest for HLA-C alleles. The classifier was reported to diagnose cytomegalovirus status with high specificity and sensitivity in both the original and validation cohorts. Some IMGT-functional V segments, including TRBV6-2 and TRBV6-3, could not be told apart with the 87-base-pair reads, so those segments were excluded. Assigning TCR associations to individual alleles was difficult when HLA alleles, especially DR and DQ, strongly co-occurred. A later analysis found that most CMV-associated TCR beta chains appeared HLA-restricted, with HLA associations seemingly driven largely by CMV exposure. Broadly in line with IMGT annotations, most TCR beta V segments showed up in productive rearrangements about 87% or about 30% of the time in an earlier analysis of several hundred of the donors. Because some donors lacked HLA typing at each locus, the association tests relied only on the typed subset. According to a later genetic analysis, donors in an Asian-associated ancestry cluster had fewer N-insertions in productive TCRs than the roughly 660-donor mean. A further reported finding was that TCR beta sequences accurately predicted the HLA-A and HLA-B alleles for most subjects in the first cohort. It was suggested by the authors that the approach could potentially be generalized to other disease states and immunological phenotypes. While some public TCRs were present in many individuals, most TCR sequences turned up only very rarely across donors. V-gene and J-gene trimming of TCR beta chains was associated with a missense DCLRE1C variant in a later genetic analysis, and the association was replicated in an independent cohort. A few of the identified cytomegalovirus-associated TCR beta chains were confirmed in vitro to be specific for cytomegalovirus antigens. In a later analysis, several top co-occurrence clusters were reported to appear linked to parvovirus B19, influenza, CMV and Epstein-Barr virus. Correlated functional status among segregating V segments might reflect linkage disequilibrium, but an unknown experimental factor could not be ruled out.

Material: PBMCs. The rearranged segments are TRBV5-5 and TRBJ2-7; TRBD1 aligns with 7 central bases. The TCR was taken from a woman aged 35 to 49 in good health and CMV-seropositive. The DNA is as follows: TGTGCCAGCAGCCGCACAGGGGCGAGATACGAGCAGTACTTC. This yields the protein CASSRTGARYEQYF.